The rows below give T cell receptor beta chains drawn from one sample of a study of cytomegalovirus exposure and HLA in healthy donors. Sequenced by immunoSEQ multiplex PCR; TCRdb stores in-frame clones only, minus some. The sample consists of about 150,000 clones, more than 70% of them appearing once. Sequencing input: PBMCs. These receptors originate from a woman in her forties in good health and CMV-seronegative. Both conserved end residues are part of each CDR3.

j_call v_call cdr3_aa
TRBJ2-5 TRBV7-9 CASSPGTSGQETQYF
TRBJ2-1 TRBV6-1 CASSVEPGGTLNEQFF
TRBJ1-5 TRBV7-8 CASSTLNSNQPQHF
TRBJ2-7 TRBV20-1 CSAREQYEQYF
TRBJ1-2 TRBV7-9 CASSLRGGSGNYGYTF
TRBJ2-1 TRBV7-9 CASTSFGGGRRGDEQFF
TRBJ1-4 TRBV4-1 CASSRPFRDRVSRLFF
TRBJ2-1 TRBV29-1 CSVGRGAGGPYNEQFF
TRBJ2-5 TRBV18 CASSPRLAGQETQYF
TRBJ1-6 TRBV5-1 CASSLGTSNSPLHF
TRBJ1-1 TRBV27 CASSLARSTEAFF
TRBJ2-2 TRBV11-3 CASSPGTGRNTGELFF
TRBJ1-5 TRBV7-2 CASSLDRDQPQHF
TRBJ1-3 TRBV5-1 CASSSTGGSGNTIYF
TRBJ1-2 TRBV15 CATTPGQGYYGYTF
TRBJ1-3 TRBV6-6 CASSYSIAVSGNTIYF
TRBJ1-2 TRBV7-9 CSSSLSGNYGYTF
TRBJ1-5 TRBV9 CASSPSTGSSDQPQHF
TRBJ1-4 TRBV4-2 CASSPTSTGTGNYEKLFF
TRBJ2-2 TRBV9 CASSVVPGGATGELFF
TRBJ2-6 TRBV19 CASSWDSLSGANVLTF
TRBJ2-3 TRBV4-2 CASSHDRGSSDTQYF
TRBJ2-2 TRBV30 CAWSHARTANTGELFF
NA TRBV15 CATSRDGSGYYEQYF
TRBJ2-1 TRBV28 CASSSRRTSGSLDNEQFF
TRBJ1-2 TRBV28 CASSPSAYGYTF
TRBJ2-3 TRBV9 CASSVVTSGKFTDTQYF
TRBJ1-1 TRBV29-1 CSVGGGLWNTEAFF
TRBJ2-5 TRBV5-1 CTSSGTGSIQETQYF
TRBJ1-2 TRBV30 CAWRRTGAYGYTF
NA TRBV6-1 CASSEALGVSYEQYF
TRBJ2-7 TRBV7-9 CASSSGLAGVWEQYF
TRBJ1-5 TRBV2 CASSSGGQRPQHF
TRBJ2-2 TRBV5-1 CASSWTGTANTGELFF
TRBJ1-2 TRBV29-1 CSVEGTGSYGYTF
TRBJ1-2 TRBV19 CASTKGDNYGYTF
TRBJ1-2 TRBV5-1 CASSLGQGERGYTF
TRBJ1-5 TRBV11-2 CASSANGPWGDQPQHF
TRBJ1-2 TRBV18 CASSPTGEWNYGYTF
TRBJ2-5 TRBV19 CASSIAGAETQYF
TRBJ2-5 TRBV7-9 CASRSGTTQETQYF
TRBJ1-1 TRBV6-5 CASSYGQGTKAFF